The clone carrying this TCR beta chain was detected a few times. As yet, its antigen is unknown. Naive-designated CD8 cells lacked CD45RO, were positively enriched for CCR7, and omitted terminally differentiated effector memory CD45RA+ cells. None of the donors, who were healthy HIV-negative adults, had recently had acute infections or vaccinations. The authors ran the assay at deep level. Some clones are missing from TCRdb's copy, which holds only in-frame ones; the method was immunoSEQ multiplex PCR. The top ten clones hold more than 1.5% of a sample with about 2.1 million clones, around 93% of them seen once. The data are from a study of shared clonotypes between healthy human individuals. Study observations and caveats: In general, naive subsets displayed greater estimated richness than memory subsets did. An expected dependence of interdonor clonotype sharing on sequencing depth was noted.

The specimen sequenced was naive CD8+ T cells from PBMCs. The receptor comes from a young man in good health. Some clones in this sample may be carry-over from other donors' samples.

CDR3 protein: CASRDGTAYEQYF. The CDR3 DNA reads as TGTGCCAGCAGGGACGGCACAGCCTACGAGCAGTACTTC. The chain carries TRBV7-9 and TRBJ2-7, with D unclear. This CDR3 is built from 13 residues. Trimming left V 6 bases short and J 2 bases short, with 11 bases between. From germline, CDR1 is SEHNR and CDR2 FQNEAQ (reference sequence).